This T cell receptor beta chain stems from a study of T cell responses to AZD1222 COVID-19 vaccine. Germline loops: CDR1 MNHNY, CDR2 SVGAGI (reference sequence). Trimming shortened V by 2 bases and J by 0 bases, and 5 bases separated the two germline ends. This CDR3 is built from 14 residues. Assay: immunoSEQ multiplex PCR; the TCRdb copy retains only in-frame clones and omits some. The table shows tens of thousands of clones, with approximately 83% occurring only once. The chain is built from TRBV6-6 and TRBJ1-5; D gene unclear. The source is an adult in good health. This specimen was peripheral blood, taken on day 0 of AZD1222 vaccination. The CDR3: CASSYQNSNQPQHF. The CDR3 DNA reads TGTGCCAGCAGTTACCAAAATAGCAATCAGCCCCAGCATTTT.